Described below is a single T cell receptor (beta chain) sequence and its context. CD45RO-negative, CCR7-selected cells formed the naive CD8 fraction, which excluded terminally differentiated effector memory CD45RA+ cells. This CDR3 is built from 14 residues. CDR1 MNHNS and CDR2 SASEGT come from the germline V gene. V was cut by 7 bases and J by 4 bases, with 16 bases left in between. TCRdb's table, derived via immunoSEQ multiplex PCR, lists solely in-frame clones and lacks some. Among hundreds of thousands of clones listed, roughly 95% were seen once. These data are taken from a study of shared clonotypes between healthy human individuals.

The source material was naive CD8+ T cells sorted from blood. This clonotype was sampled from a woman aged 30 to 39 in good health. V and J are TRBV6-1 and TRBJ2-5, with D perhaps TRBD1 (5 bases). This chain's CDR3 is CASIRQGQRETQYF. Here the CDR3 DNA reads TGTGCCAGCATTCGGCAGGGTCAACGAGAGACCCAGTACTTC.